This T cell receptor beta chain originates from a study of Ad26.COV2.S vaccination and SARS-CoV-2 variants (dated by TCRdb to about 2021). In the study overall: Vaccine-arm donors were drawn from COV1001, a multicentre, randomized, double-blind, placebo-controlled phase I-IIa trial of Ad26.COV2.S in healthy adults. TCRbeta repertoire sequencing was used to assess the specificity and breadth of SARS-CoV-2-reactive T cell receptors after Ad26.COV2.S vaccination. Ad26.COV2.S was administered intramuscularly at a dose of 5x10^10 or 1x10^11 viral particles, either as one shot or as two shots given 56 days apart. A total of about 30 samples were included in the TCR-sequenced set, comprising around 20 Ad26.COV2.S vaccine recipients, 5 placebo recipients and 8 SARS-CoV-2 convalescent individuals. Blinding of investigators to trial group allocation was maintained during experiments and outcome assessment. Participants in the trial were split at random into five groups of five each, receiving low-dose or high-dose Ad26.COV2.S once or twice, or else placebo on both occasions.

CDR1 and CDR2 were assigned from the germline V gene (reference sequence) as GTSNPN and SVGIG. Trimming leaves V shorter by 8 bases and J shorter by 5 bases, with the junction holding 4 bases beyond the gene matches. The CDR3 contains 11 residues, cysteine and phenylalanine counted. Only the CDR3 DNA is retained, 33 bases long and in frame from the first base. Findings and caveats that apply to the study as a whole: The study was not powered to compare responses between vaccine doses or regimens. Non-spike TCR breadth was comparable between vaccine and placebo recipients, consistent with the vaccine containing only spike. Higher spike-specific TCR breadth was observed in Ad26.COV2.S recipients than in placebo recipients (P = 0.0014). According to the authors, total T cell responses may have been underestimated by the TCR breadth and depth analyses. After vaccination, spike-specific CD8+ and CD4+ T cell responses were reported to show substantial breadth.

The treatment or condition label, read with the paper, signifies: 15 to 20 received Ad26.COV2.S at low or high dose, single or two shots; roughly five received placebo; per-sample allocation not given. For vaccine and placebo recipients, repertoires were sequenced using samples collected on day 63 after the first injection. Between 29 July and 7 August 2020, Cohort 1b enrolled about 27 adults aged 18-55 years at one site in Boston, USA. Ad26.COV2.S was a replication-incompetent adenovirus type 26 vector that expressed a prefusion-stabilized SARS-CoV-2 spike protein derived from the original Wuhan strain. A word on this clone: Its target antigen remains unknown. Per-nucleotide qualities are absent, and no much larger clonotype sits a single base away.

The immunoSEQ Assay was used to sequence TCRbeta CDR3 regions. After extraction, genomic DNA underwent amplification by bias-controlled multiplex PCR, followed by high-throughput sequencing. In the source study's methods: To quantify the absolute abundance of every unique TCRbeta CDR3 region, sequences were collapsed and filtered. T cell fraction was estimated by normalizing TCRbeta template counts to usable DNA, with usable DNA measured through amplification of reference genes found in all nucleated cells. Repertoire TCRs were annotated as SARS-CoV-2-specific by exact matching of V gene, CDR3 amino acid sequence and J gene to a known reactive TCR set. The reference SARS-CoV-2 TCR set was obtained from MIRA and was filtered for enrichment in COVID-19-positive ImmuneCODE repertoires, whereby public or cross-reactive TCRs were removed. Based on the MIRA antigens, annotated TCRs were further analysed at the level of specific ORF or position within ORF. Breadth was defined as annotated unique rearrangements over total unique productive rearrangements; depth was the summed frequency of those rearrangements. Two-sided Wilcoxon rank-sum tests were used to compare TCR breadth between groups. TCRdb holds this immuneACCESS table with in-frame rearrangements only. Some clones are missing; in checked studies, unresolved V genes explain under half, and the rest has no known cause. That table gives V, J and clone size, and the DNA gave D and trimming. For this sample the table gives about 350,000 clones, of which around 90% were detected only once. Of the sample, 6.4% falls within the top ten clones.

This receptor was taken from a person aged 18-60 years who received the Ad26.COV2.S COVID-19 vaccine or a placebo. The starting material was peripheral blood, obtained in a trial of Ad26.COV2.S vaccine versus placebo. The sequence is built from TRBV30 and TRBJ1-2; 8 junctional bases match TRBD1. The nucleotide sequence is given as TGTGCCCAGGACAGGGCTTATGGCTACACCTTC. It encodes CAQDRAYGYTF.